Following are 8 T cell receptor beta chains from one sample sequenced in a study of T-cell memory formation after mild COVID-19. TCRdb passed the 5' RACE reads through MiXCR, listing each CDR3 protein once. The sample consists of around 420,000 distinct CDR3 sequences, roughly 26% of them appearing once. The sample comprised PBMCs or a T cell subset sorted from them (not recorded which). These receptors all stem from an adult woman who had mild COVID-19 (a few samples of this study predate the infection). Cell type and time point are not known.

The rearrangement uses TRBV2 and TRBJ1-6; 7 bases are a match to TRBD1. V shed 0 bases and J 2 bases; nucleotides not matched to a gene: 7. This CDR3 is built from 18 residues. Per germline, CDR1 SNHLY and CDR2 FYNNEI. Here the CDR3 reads CASSEALNRGPYNSPLHF. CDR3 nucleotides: TGTGCCAGCAGTGAAGCGCTTAACAGGGGTCCCTATAATTCACCCCTCCACTTT.

CDR3 coding DNA: TGCGCCAGCAGCCAAGGACAGGTGGCACTCAATGAGCAGTTCTTC. Its protein product is CASSQGQVALNEQFF. This chain connects TRBV4-3 to TRBJ2-1; TRBD1 might be the D (6 bases). Germline assignment: CDR1 LGHNA and CDR2 YSLEER. Trimming removed 1 base from V and 6 bases from J, with 13 bases in between. The CDR3 sequence is 15 residues long.

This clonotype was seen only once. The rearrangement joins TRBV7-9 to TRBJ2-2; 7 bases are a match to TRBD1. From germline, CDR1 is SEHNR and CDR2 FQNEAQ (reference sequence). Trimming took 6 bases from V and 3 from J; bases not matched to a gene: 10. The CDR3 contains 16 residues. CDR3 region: CASRDRGHRYTGELFF. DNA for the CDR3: TGTGCCAGCAGGGATAGGGGGCATCGGTACACCGGGGAGCTGTTTTTT.

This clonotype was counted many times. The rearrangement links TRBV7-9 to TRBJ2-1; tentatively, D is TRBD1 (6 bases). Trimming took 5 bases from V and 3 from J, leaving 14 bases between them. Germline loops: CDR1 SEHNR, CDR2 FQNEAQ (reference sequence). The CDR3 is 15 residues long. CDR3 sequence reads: CASSTRQEYYNEQFF. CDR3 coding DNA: TGTGCCAGCAGCACGCGACAGGAATACTACAATGAGCAGTTCTTC.

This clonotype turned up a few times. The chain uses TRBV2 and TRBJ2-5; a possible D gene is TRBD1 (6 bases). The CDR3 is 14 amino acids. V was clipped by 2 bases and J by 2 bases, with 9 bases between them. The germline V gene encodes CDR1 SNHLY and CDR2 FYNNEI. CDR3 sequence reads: CASSESGQQETQYF. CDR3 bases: TGTGCCAGCAGTGAATCCGGACAGCAAGAGACCCAGTACTTC.

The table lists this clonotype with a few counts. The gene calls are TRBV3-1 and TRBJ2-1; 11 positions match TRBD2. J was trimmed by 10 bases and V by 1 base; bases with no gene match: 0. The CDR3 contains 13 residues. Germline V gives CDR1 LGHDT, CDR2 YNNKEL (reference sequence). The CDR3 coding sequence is TGTGCCAGCAGCCAAGGGACTAGCGGGGAGCAGTTCTTC. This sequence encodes CASSQGTSGEQFF.

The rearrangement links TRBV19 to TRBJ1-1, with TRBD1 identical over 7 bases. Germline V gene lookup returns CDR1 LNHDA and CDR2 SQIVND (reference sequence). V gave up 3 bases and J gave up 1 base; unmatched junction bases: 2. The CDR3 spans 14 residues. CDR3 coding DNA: TGTGCCAGTAGTATCGGGACAGCGAACACTGAAGCTTTCTTT. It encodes CASSIGTANTEAFF.

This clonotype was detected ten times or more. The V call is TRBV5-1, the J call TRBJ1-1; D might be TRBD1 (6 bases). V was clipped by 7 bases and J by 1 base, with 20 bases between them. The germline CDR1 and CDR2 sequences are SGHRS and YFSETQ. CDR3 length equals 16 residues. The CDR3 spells CASGGLARGQNTEAFF. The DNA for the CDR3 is TGCGCCAGCGGGGGCTTGGCTCGGGGGCAGAACACTGAAGCTTTCTTT.